A single sample gave rise to the 6 T cell receptor beta chains below, sequenced in a study of human T cells and chemical hapten exposure. Blood, whole and unfractionated, served as the source for total RNA extraction. TCRdb passed the 5' RACE reads through MiXCR, listing each CDR3 protein once. The sample lists 65,000 to 95,000 distinct CDR3 sequences, roughly 8.4% occurring once. All receptors come from a male donor in good health.

The chain is built from TRBV29-1 and TRBJ1-1, with D hard to call. Germline V gives CDR1 SQVTM, CDR2 ANQGSEA. V was shortened by 7 bases and J by 3 bases, with 6 bases between the two germline ends. CDR3 length: 10 amino acids. Here the CDR3 reads CSARDTEAFF. The CDR3 bases are TGCAGCGCGAGAGACACTGAAGCTTTCTTT. The full variable domain, rest sourced from reference TRBV29-1 and TRBJ1-1, is SAVISQKPSRDICQRGTSLTIQCQVDSQVTMMFWYRQQPGQSLTLIATANQGSEATYESGFVIDKFPISRPNLTFSTLTVSNMSPEDSSIYLCSARDTEAFFGQGTRLTVV.

The CDR3 nucleotides read TGTGCCAGCAGTGAAGATGGCAGTCACTATGGCTACACCTTC. Translating gives CASSEDGSHYGYTF. The V gene is TRBV25-1, the J gene TRBJ1-2, with D uncertain. This CDR3 is built from 14 residues. Trimming shortened V by 2 bases and J by 3 bases, and 10 bases separated the two germline ends. The germline V gene encodes CDR1 MGHDK and CDR2 SYGVNS.

The sample holds a few counts of this clonotype. V and J are TRBV9 and TRBJ1-1, with D possibly TRBD1 on 5 matching bases. The CDR3 contains 16 residues. Germline lookup yields CDR1 SGDLS and CDR2 YYNGEE. V shed 0 bases and J shed 5 bases, with 17 bases lying between them. The CDR3 region has the DNA TGTGCCAGCAGCGTAGGCCCCCGCGGGGGGATGACTGAAGCTTTCTTT. Protein: CASSVGPRGGMTEAFF.

V gene TRBV19 combines with J gene TRBJ2-1; TRBD2 matches 12 bases. The CDR3 has 19 amino acids. V lost 2 bases, J lost 7 bases, and 15 bases stayed unmatched. Germline lookup yields CDR1 LNHDA and CDR2 SQIVND (reference sequence). The CDR3 sequence is CASSIPLSLTSGSNNEQFF. In nucleotides, the CDR3 is TGTGCCAGTAGTATACCTCTTTCCCTGACTAGCGGGAGTAATAATGAGCAGTTCTTC.

This clonotype was detected many times. The chain has TRBV7-3 and TRBJ2-2, with 8 bases identical to TRBD2. The J segment lost 0 bases and the V segment lost 5 bases, leaving 2 bases of the junction unmatched. Germline V gene sequence: CDR1 SGHTA, CDR2 FQGTGA. The CDR3 loop spans 15 amino acids. The CDR3 protein is CASSVTSANTGELFF. The CDR3 DNA follows: TGTGCCAGCAGCGTGACTAGCGCGAACACCGGGGAGCTGTTTTTT.

The chain uses TRBV7-9 and TRBJ2-3; tentative D call: TRBD1 (6 bases). The CDR3 consists of 15 residues. Germline V lookup: CDR1 SEHNR, CDR2 FQNEAQ (reference sequence). The V gene lost 2 bases and the J gene lost 2 bases, with 11 bases spanning the gap. This CDR3 is CASSLRAGDTDTQYF. The DNA for the CDR3 is TGTGCCAGCAGCTTAAGGGCAGGGGACACAGATACGCAGTATTTT.